Presented here are 17 T cell receptor beta chains from one specimen sequenced in a study of cytomegalovirus exposure and HLA in healthy donors. Vbeta (60) and Jbeta (13) primers were used in the PCR. TCRdb's copy holds only in-frame clones and misses some; the assay was immunoSEQ multiplex PCR. The sample holds around 130,000 clones; roughly four fifths are singletons and the top ten take roughly 3%. Input material: PBMCs. These receptors originate from a woman between 40 and 55 years old in good health and CMV-seropositive.

This chain connects TRBV19 to TRBJ1-2, with 12 nucleotides matching TRBD1. There are 16 residues in the CDR3. Germline V CDR1 and CDR2: LNHDA, SQIVND (reference sequence). V lost 7 bases to trimming and J lost 8 bases; unmatched junction nucleotides: 14. The CDR3 DNA reads TGTGCCAGTATCCCAACCGGGACAGGGGGCCTGCGGGGCTACACCTTC. It specifies CASIPTGTGGLRGYTF.

The genes are TRBV4-3 and TRBJ1-2, with D uncertain. Germline V CDR1 and CDR2: LGHNA, YSLEER. Trimming removed 0 bases at V and 1 base at J, with 6 bases between. This CDR3 has 14 amino acids. The CDR3 loop is CASSQDRLNYGYTF. CDR3 nucleotides: TGCGCCAGCAGCCAAGATAGACTTAACTATGGCTACACCTTC.

The rearrangement uses TRBV29-1 and TRBJ2-1; D may be TRBD2 (6 bases). The ends were cut back, 4 bases at V and 4 bases at J, with 17 bases in the middle. The germline V gene has CDR1 SQVTM and CDR2 ANQGSEA. This CDR3 contains 15 residues. The CDR3 DNA is TGCAGCGTTGGGGGAGCGGGCGGCGTTTACAATGAGCAGTTCTTC. This sequence encodes CSVGGAGGVYNEQFF.

V usage is TRBV5-1 and J usage is TRBJ2-5; D is perhaps TRBD2 (5 bases). The germline V and J ends were trimmed by 3 bases and 5 bases, with 23 bases remaining between them. This CDR3 has 17 amino acids. The germline V gene has CDR1 SGHRS and CDR2 YFSETQ. CDR3 sequence reads: CASSWPRGLALLETQYF. The CDR3 DNA is TGCGCCAGCAGCTGGCCCCGTGGGCTAGCTCTTCTTGAGACCCAGTACTTC.

The chain is built from TRBV7-8 and TRBJ2-1, with 8 bases matching TRBD1. V trimming: 5 bases; J trimming: 9 bases; junction bases outside the gene matches: 9. CDR1 and CDR2 (germline): SGHVS, FQNEAQ. The CDR3 covers 14 residues. The CDR3 is CASSNGRQGPEQFF. The CDR3, as DNA: TGTGCCAGCAGCAACGGGAGACAGGGGCCTGAGCAGTTCTTC.

This sequence joins TRBV4-1 and TRBJ1-5; D not certain. V was clipped by 1 base and J by 0 bases, with 10 bases between them. Germline V gives CDR1 MGHRA, CDR2 YSYEKL. The CDR3 covers 16 residues. The CDR3 nucleotides read TGCGCCAGCAGCCAAGGCCACAGCTATAGCAATCAGCCCCAGCATTTT. Its translation: CASSQGHSYSNQPQHF.

The chain carries TRBV13 and TRBJ2-1; possible D gene TRBD2, 6 bases. Trimming left V 2 bases short and J 3 bases short, with 14 bases between. This CDR3 comprises 16 residues. CDR1 and CDR2 from the germline V gene are PRHDT and FYEKMQ (reference sequence). The DNA of the CDR3 is TGTGCCAGCAGCTTATTCGGGGGAGAAAACTACAATGAGCAGTTCTTC. Its translation: CASSLFGGENYNEQFF.

This clone was recorded once. The genes are TRBV4-1 and TRBJ1-5; tentative D call: TRBD1 (5 bases). The CDR3 has 18 residues. Germline CDR1 MGHRA, CDR2 YSYEKL. V shed 0 bases and J shed 3 bases, with 18 bases lying between them. The CDR3 nucleotides are TGCGCCAGCAGCCAAGATCAAGTTGGCAGGGTGGACAATCAGCCCCAGCATTTT. Its translation is CASSQDQVGRVDNQPQHF.

The chain joins TRBV7-2 to TRBJ1-2; tentative D call: TRBD1 (6 bases). Germline values: CDR1 SGHTA, CDR2 FQGNSA. Trimming took off 1 base at V and 3 bases at J, with 12 bases between the two ends. The CDR3 is 15 amino acids. The chain's CDR3 is CASSLGQDLHYGYTF. In DNA, the CDR3 is TGTGCCAGCAGCTTAGGACAGGACCTACACTATGGCTACACCTTC. The whole variable domain, remainder taken from reference TRBV7-2 and TRBJ1-2, is GAGVSQSPSNKVTEKGKDVELRCDPISGHTALYWYRQSLGQGLEFLIYFQGNSAPDKSGLPSDRFSAERTGGSVSTLTIQRTQQEDSAVYLCASSLGQDLHYGYTFGSGTRLTVV.

The V and J genes are TRBV9 and TRBJ1-5; the D gene is possibly TRBD1 (5 bases). Germline lookup yields CDR1 SGDLS and CDR2 YYNGEE. This CDR3 is built from 15 residues. V shed 5 bases and J shed 5 bases, with 17 bases lying between them. CDR3 DNA sequence: TGTGCCAGCAGTGCCTCGGGGGTCAGCGATCAGCCCCAGCATTTT. Residues: CASSASGVSDQPQHF.

This chain links TRBV7-6 with TRBJ2-3; 7 bases align to TRBD1. Germline lookup yields CDR1 SGHVS and CDR2 FNYEAQ. The CDR3 contains 15 residues. With 6 bases clipped from V and 0 bases from J, the junction kept 6 bases outside the gene matches. This CDR3 is CASRPTGMSTDTQYF. In DNA form, the CDR3 reads TGTGCCAGCAGACCGACAGGGATGAGCACAGATACGCAGTATTTT.

DNA of the CDR3: TGCGCCAGCAGCCAACCCGTACGGGACACTGAAGCTTTCTTT. It codes for CASSQPVRDTEAFF. The V call is TRBV4-1, the J call TRBJ1-1; D remains unclear. In germline, CDR1 is MGHRA, CDR2 YSYEKL. There are 14 residues in the CDR3. V shed 2 bases and J shed 3 bases, with 10 bases lying between them.

V usage is TRBV7-8 and J usage is TRBJ2-6; D may be TRBD2 (6 bases). The CDR3 contains 22 residues. Germline CDR1 SGHVS, CDR2 FQNEAQ. The V gene lost 7 bases and the J gene lost 0 bases, with 31 bases spanning the gap. The CDR3 is CASTPRNPWDFNHLSGANVLTF. The CDR3 bases are TGTGCCAGCACCCCAAGGAACCCCTGGGACTTTAATCACCTCTCTGGGGCCAACGTCCTGACTTTC.

This sequence joins TRBV5-1 and TRBJ2-2, with TRBD2 matching over 7 bases. The CDR3 has 15 residues. With V trimmed by 5 bases and J by 7 bases, 11 bases remained unmatched. The germline CDR1 and CDR2 sequences are SGHRS and YFSETQ. For the CDR3, the DNA is TGCGCCAGCAGGCTCGGACTAGTCGGTATCGGGGAGCTGTTTTTT. This encodes CASRLGLVGIGELFF.

This sequence joins TRBV6-5 and TRBJ2-5, with D maybe TRBD2 (5 bases). V dropped 6 bases and J dropped 3 bases, with 14 bases sitting between them. The CDR3 contains 14 residues. Germline-derived CDR1 and CDR2 are MNHEY and SVGAGI. CDR3: CASSPKTSKETQYF. The CDR3 DNA is TGTGCCAGCAGCCCCAAAACTAGTAAAGAGACCCAGTACTTC.

This chain uses TRBV7-2 with TRBJ1-5, with TRBD1 as a possible D gene (5 bases). V lost 0 bases and J 3 bases, leaving 9 bases between the germline ends. This CDR3 has 15 amino acids. Germline V gene sequence: CDR1 SGHTA, CDR2 FQGNSA. The DNA of the CDR3 is TGTGCCAGCAGCTTAGCTGGGGGGTCCAATCAGCCCCAGCATTTT. It is translated as CASSLAGGSNQPQHF.

This chain connects TRBV28 to TRBJ1-2; D ambiguous. This CDR3 contains 13 residues. Trimming cost V 3 bases and J 4 bases, with 9 bases left between them. Germline V gene lookup returns CDR1 MDHEN and CDR2 SYDVKM. CDR3 region: CASSLGSSYGYTF. In DNA form, the CDR3 reads TGTGCCAGCAGTTTGGGCAGTAGCTATGGCTACACCTTC.